What follows are 12 T cell receptor beta chains derived from one specimen sequenced in a study of PD-L1 blockade in urothelial cancer. TCRdb's copy holds only in-frame clones and misses some; the assay was immunoSEQ multiplex PCR. The sample includes tens of thousands of clones, 81% of them seen just once. Time point described: pretreatment peripheral blood. Here the sequenced sample was PBMCs, taken around atezolizumab (anti-PD-L1) treatment. The receptors here all came from a man between 65 and 85 years old with urothelial cancer.

The chain is built from TRBV19 and TRBJ2-7; TRBD2 is a possible D gene (5 bases). Germline V gene sequence: CDR1 LNHDA, CDR2 SQIVND (reference sequence). V lost 5 bases, J lost 0 bases, and 11 bases lay in between. The CDR3 has 14 residues. CDR3 nucleotide sequence: TGTGCCAGTAGTCGGACTGTGGACTCCTACGAGCAGTACTTC. This gives the protein CASSRTVDSYEQYF. Drawing the rest from reference TRBV19 and TRBJ2-7, the complete variable domain is DGGITQSPKYLFRKEGQNVTLSCEQNLNHDAMYWYRQDPGQGLRLIYYSQIVNDFQKGDIAEGYSVSREKKESFPLTVTSAQKNPTAFYLCASSRTVDSYEQYFGPGTRLTVT.

The rearrangement links TRBV2 to TRBJ2-2; 7 nucleotides align to TRBD2. CDR1 is SNHLY, CDR2 FYNNEI, per germline. The trim removed 9 bases at V and 1 base at J, leaving 5 bases unmatched. The CDR3 runs to 14 residues. In nucleotides, the CDR3 is TGTGCCAGTCGACGGGAGGTGAACACCGGGGAGCTGTTTTTT. It translates to CASRREVNTGELFF. Together with reference TRBV2 and TRBJ2-2, the CDR3 gives the full variable domain: EPEVTQTPSHQVTQMGQEVILRCVPISNHLYFYWYRQILGQKVEFLVSFYNNEISEKSEIFDDQFSVERPDGSNFTLKIRSTKLEDSAMYFCASRREVNTGELFFGEGSRLTVL.

This clone was seen just once. The chain is built from TRBV2 and TRBJ2-7; a weak D match, TRBD1 (6 bases). Deletions cut 7 bases from V and 2 bases from J, with 24 bases between. The CDR3 sequence is 17 residues long. Germline CDR1 and CDR2: SNHLY and FYNNEI. CDR3: CASTDRPRQAWTYEQYF. Here the CDR3 DNA reads TGTGCCAGCACCGATAGGCCCCGACAGGCCTGGACCTACGAGCAGTACTTC.

The J gene is TRBJ2-3, the V gene TRBV29-1; 8 bases are shared with TRBD1. Looked up from germline, CDR1 is SQVTM and CDR2 is ANQGSEA. The CDR3 loop spans 16 amino acids. V lost 2 bases to trimming and J lost 1 base; unmatched junction nucleotides: 8. CDR3 amino acids: CSVEPVAGGGTDTQYF. The CDR3 DNA reads TGCAGCGTTGAACCGGTCGCAGGGGGCGGCACAGATACGCAGTATTTT.

The genes are TRBV4-1 and TRBJ2-1; 13 nucleotides align to TRBD2. Germline lookup yields CDR1 MGHRA and CDR2 YSYEKL. The V gene end was trimmed by 4 bases and the J gene end by 5 bases; junction bases not matched to a gene: 2. There are 15 residues in the CDR3. CDR3: CASSPGLAGNNEQFF. CDR3 DNA sequence: TGCGCCAGCAGCCCGGGACTAGCGGGGAACAATGAGCAGTTCTTC.

The gene calls are TRBV13 and TRBJ2-3; 9 nucleotides agree with TRBD2. The CDR3 covers 17 residues. V shed 5 bases, J shed 5 bases, and the junction held 14 bases outside the gene matches. Per the germline V gene, CDR1 is PRHDT and CDR2 is FYEKMQ (reference sequence). The DNA of the CDR3 is TGTGCCAGCAGCCAGCAGGGCGCGGGAGGGGGGATAGATACGCAGTATTTT. This translates into CASSQQGAGGGIDTQYF. Based on the CDR3 plus reference TRBV13 and TRBJ2-3, the full variable domain is AAGVIQSPRHLIKEKRETATLKCYPIPRHDTVYWYQQGPGQDPQFLISFYEKMQSDKGSIPDRFSAQQFSDYHSELNMSSLELGDSALYFCASSQQGAGGGIDTQYFGPGTRLTVL.

The V and J genes are TRBV7-9 and TRBJ1-2, with 9 positions matching TRBD1. The CDR3 contains 15 residues. Trimming removed 5 bases from V and 3 bases from J; junction bases left unmatched: 7. Germline values: CDR1 SEHNR, CDR2 FQNEAQ (reference sequence). CDR3 sequence: CASSLGQGVDYGYTF. In nucleotides, the CDR3 is TGTGCCAGCAGCCTGGGACAGGGAGTAGACTATGGCTACACCTTC. The full variable domain, completed using reference TRBV7-9 and TRBJ1-2, is DTGVSQNPRHKITKRGQNVTFRCDPISEHNRLYWYRQTLGQGPEFLTYFQNEAQLEKSRLLSDRFSAERPKGSFSTLEIQRTEQGDSAMYLCASSLGQGVDYGYTFGSGTRLTVV.

V gene TRBV19 combines with J gene TRBJ1-1; maybe TRBD1 (5 bases). The CDR3 totals 16 residues. The germline CDR1 and CDR2 sequences are LNHDA and SQIVND (reference sequence). Deletions cut 4 bases from V and 4 bases from J, with 19 bases between. CDR3: CASSTVAQGPGTEAFF. Written as DNA, the CDR3 is TGTGCCAGTAGTACCGTTGCCCAGGGTCCTGGCACTGAAGCTTTCTTT.

There are a few counts of this clone. The rearrangement links TRBV2 to TRBJ1-1, with 7 positions matching TRBD1. This CDR3 is built from 13 residues. CDR1 SNHLY and CDR2 FYNNEI come from the germline V gene. V was pared by 4 bases and J by 5 bases, with 4 bases of the junction left unmatched. The CDR3 DNA reads as TGTGCCAGCAGTGGGACAGGAATAACTGAAGCTTTCTTT. As protein: CASSGTGITEAFF. Supplemented by reference TRBV2 and TRBJ1-1, the full variable domain reads EPEVTQTPSHQVTQMGQEVILRCVPISNHLYFYWYRQILGQKVEFLVSFYNNEISEKSEIFDDQFSVERPDGSNFTLKIRSTKLEDSAMYFCASSGTGITEAFFGQGTRLTVV.

This clone came up once. The J gene is TRBJ2-5, the V gene TRBV5-1; the D gene is possibly TRBD1 (6 bases). The CDR3 is 14 residues long. The germline gives CDR1 SGHRS, CDR2 YFSETQ. The V and J ends lost 1 base and 4 bases respectively, with 11 bases between them. This CDR3 is CASSLWGLGETQYF. DNA for the CDR3: TGCGCCAGCAGCTTGTGGGGGCTGGGAGAGACCCAGTACTTC.

The chain uses TRBV9 and TRBJ1-1; D is uncertain. CDR1 is SGDLS, CDR2 YYNGEE, per germline. CDR3 size: 13 residues. V lost 0 bases to trimming and J lost 5 bases, with 8 bases between them. The DNA of the CDR3 is TGTGCCAGCAGCGTAGGCACCAGGACTGAAGCTTTCTTT. This sequence encodes CASSVGTRTEAFF.

This chain joins TRBV7-3 and TRBJ2-3, with D possibly matching TRBD2 (6 bases). The germline V gene has CDR1 SGHTA and CDR2 FQGTGA. V was shortened by 3 bases and J by 7 bases, with 14 bases between the two germline ends. The CDR3 is 14 residues long. The chain's CDR3 is CASSLGREFNTQYF. The CDR3, as DNA: TGTGCCAGCAGCTTGGGGCGGGAATTTAATACGCAGTATTTT.